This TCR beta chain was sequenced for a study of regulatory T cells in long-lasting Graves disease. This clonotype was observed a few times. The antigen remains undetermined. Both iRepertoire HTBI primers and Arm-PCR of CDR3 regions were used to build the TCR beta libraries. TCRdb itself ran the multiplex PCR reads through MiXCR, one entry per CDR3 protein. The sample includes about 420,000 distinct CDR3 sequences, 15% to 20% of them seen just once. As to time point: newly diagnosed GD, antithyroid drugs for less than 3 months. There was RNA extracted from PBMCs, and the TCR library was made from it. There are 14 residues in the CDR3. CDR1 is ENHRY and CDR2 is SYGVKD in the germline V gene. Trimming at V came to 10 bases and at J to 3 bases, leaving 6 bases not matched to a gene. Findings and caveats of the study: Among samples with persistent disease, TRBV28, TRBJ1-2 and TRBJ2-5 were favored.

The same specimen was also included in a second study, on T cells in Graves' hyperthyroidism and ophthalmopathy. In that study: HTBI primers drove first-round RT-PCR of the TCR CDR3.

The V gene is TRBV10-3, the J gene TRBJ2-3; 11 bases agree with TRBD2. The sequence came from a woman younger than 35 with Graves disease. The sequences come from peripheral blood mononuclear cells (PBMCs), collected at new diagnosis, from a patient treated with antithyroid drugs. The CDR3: CATTSGSGTDTQYF. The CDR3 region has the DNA TGTGCCACAACTAGCGGGAGTGGAACAGATACGCAGTATTTT.